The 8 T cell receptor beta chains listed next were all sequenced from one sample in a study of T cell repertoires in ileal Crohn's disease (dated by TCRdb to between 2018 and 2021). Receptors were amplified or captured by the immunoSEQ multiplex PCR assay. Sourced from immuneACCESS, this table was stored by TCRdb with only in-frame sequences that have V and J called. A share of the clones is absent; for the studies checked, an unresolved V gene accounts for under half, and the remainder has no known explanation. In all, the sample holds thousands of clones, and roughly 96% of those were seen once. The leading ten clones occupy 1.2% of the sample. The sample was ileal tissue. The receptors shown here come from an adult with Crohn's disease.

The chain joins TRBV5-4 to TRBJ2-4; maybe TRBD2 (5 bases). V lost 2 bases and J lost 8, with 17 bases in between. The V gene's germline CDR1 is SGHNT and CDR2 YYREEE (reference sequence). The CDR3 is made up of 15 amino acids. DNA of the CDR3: TGTGCCAGCAGCTTTGACAAAGAGGGCTTGGACATTCAGTACTTC. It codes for CASSFDKEGLDIQYF.

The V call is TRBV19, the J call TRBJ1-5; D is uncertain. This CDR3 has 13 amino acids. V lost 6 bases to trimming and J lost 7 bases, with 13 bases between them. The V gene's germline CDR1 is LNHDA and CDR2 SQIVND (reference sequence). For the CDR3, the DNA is TGTGCCAGTAGCCCCATCCGGCGGCAGCCCCAGCATTTT. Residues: CASSPIRRQPQHF.

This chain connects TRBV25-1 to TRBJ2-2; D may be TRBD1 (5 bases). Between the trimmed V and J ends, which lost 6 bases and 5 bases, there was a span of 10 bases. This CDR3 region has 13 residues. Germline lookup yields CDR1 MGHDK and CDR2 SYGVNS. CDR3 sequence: CASRGVGTGELFF. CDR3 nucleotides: TGTGCCAGCAGAGGGGTGGGAACCGGGGAGCTGTTTTTT. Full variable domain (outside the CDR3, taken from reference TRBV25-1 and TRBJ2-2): EADIYQTPRYLVIGTGKKITLECSQTMGHDKMYWYQQDPGMELHLIHYSYGVNSTEKGDLSSESTVSRIRTEHFPLTLESARPSHTSQYLCASRGVGTGELFFGEGSRLTVL.

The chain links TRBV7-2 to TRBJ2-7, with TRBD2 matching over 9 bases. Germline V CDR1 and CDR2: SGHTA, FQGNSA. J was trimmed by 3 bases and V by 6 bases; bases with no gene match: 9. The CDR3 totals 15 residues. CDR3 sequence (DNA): TGTGCCAGCAGTTATCTCAGCGGGAGGAACTACGAGCAGTACTTC. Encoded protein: CASSYLSGRNYEQYF. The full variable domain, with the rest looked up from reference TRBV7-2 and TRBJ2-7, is GAGVSQSPSNKVTEKGKDVELRCDPISGHTALYWYRQSLGQGLEFLIYFQGNSAPDKSGLPSDRFSAERTGGSVSTLTIQRTQQEDSAVYLCASSYLSGRNYEQYFGPGTRLTVT.

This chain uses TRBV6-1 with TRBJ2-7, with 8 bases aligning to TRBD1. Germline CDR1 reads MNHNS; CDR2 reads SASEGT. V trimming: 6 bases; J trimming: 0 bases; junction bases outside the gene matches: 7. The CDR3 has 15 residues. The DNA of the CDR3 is TGTGCCAGCAGGCCCAGGGACAGGAGCTCCTACGAGCAGTACGTC. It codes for CASRPRDRSSYEQYV.

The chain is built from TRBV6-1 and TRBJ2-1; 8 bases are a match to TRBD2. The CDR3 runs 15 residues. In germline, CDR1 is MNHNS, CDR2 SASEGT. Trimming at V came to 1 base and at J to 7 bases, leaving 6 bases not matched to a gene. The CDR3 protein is CASSEVREGSNEQFF. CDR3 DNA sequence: TGTGCCAGCAGTGAAGTACGGGAGGGCTCGAATGAGCAGTTCTTC.

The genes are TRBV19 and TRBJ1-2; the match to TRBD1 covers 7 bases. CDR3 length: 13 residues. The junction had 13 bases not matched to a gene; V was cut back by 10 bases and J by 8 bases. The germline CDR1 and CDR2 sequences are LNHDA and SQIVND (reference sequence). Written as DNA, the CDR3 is TGTGCCACCTCGACGACAGGGCGCCAAGGCTACACCTTC. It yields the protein CATSTTGRQGYTF.

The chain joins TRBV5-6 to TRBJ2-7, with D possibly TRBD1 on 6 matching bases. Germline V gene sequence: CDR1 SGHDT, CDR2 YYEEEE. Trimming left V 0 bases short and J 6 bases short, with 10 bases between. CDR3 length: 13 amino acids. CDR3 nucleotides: TGTGCCAGCAGCTTGGCAGGGGTGGCCGAGCAGTACGTC. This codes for CASSLAGVAEQYV.